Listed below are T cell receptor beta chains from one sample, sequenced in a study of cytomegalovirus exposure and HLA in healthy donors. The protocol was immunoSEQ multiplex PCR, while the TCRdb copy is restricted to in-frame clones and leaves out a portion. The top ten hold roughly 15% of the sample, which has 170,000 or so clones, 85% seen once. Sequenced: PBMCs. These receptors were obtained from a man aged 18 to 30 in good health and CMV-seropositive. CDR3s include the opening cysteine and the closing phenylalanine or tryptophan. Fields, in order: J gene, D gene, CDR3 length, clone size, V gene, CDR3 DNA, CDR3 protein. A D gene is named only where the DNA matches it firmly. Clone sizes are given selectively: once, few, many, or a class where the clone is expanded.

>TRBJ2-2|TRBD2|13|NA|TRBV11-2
TGTGCCAGCAGCTTAGAGGGGACTAGCGAGCTGTTTTTT
CASSLEGTSELFF
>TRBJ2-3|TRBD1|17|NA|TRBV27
TGTGCCAGCAGTTCCGCAGGGGGTTTAGGGAACACAGATACGCAGTATTTT
CASSSAGGLGNTDTQYF
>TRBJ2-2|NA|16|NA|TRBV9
TGTGCCAGCAGCGAAGGCGGACTACCGTACACCGGGGAGCTGTTTTTT
CASSEGGLPYTGELFF
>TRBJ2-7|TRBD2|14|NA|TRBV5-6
TGTGCCAGCAGCCTAGCGGGAGGGCCGAGGGAGCAGTACTTC
CASSLAGGPREQYF
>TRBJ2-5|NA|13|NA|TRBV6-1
TGTGCCAGCAGAGCCTTTGGAGAAGAGACCCAGTACTTC
CASRAFGEETQYF
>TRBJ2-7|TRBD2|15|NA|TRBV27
TGTGCCAGCAGTTTAAGCGGGAGAGGCGGATACGAGCAGTACTTC
CASSLSGRGGYEQYF
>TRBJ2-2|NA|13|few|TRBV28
TGTGCCAGCACGTTCCTAAACACCGGGGAGCTGTTTTTT
CASTFLNTGELFF
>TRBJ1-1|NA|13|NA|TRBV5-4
TGTGCCAGCAGACTACAGGTGAACACTGAAGCTTTCTTT
CASRLQVNTEAFF
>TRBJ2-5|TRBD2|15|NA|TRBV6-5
TGTGCCAGCAGACTAGCGGGGGGCCTCCAAGAGACCCAGTACTTC
CASRLAGGLQETQYF
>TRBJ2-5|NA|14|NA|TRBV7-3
TGTGCCAGCAGCTTCGGAGGGAACCAAGAGACCCAGTACTTC
CASSFGGNQETQYF
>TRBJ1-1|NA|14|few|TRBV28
TGTGCCAGCAGTTTCGGGGAGATGAACACTGAAGCTTTCTTT
CASSFGEMNTEAFF
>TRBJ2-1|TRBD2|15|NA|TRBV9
TGTGCCAGCAGCGTAGGACTAGCGGGAGGGAATGAGCAGTTCTTC
CASSVGLAGGNEQFF
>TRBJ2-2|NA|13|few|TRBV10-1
TGCGCCAGCAGTGAGAACTTCCCCGGGGAGCTGTTTTTT
CASSENFPGELFF
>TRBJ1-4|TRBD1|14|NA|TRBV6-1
TGTGCCAGCAGCACAGGGGGAACTAATGAAAAACTGTTTTTT
CASSTGGTNEKLFF
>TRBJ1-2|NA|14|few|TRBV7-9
TGTGCCAGCAGCTGGACCTCGACAGGCAACGGCTACACCTTC
CASSWTSTGNGYTF
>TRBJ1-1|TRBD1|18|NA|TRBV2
TGTGCCAGCAGGAGGGACTTACCGGGACAGGGGGCAAAGACTGAAGCTTTCTTT
CASRRDLPGQGAKTEAFF
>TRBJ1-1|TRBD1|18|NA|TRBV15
TGTGCCACCAGCATACGCCCCGGGACAGCCAAAATGAACACTGAAGCTTTCTTT
CATSIRPGTAKMNTEAFF
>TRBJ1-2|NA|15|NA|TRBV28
TGTGCCAGCAGCGACCCCAGGGTGGGGAACTATGGCTACACCTTC
CASSDPRVGNYGYTF
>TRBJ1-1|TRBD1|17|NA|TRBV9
TGTGCCAGCAGCCCGTCGGACAGGGGGCGGGTGAGCACTGAAGCTTTCTTT
CASSPSDRGRVSTEAFF
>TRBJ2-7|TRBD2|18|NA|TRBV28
TGTGCCAGCAGTGAACTAGCGGGAGGATCCCATACCTCCTACGAGCAGTACTTC
CASSELAGGSHTSYEQYF
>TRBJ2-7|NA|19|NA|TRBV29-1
TGCAGCGTTGAAGATCGGATCGCCGGAGGGGTGGAGGACTCCTACGAGCAGTACTTC
CSVEDRIAGGVEDSYEQYF
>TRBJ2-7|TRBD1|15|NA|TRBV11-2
TGTGCCAGCAGCGCGGGGACAGGGGGCATTTACGAGCAGTACTTC
CASSAGTGGIYEQYF
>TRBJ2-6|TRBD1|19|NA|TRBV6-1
TGTGCCAGCAGTGTGGATTGGGCAGGGGGCTCGACTGGGGCCAACGTCCTGACTTTC
CASSVDWAGGSTGANVLTF
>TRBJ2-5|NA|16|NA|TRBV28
TGTGCCAGCAGTCCTAGGACAGCTATGGGCCAAGAGACCCAGTACTTC
CASSPRTAMGQETQYF
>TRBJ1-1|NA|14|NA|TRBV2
TGTGCCAGCAGTGATTCGCGGGAGGACGGTGGAGCTTTCTTT
CASSDSREDGGAFF
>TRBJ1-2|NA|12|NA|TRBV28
TGTGCCAGCAGTTTGTCCGGGAATGGCTACACCTTC
CASSLSGNGYTF
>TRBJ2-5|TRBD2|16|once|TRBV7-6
TGTGCCAGCAGCTTAGCGGGGGGGACTAGATTCGAGACCCAGTACTTC
CASSLAGGTRFETQYF
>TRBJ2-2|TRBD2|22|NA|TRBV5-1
TGCGCCAGCAGCCCCATTTCAGGTAGCGGTCTAGCGGGGTTCGCGAACACCGGGGAGCTGTTTTTT
CASSPISGSGLAGFANTGELFF
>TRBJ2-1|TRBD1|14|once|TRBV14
TGTGCCAGCACCCGACAGGGGGGAAACAATGAGCAGTTCTTC
CASTRQGGNNEQFF
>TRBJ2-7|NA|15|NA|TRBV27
TGTGCCAGCAGTTCGACTCGGGGGGCTACCTACGAGCAGTACTTC
CASSSTRGATYEQYF
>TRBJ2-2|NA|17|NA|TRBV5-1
TGCGCCAGCAGCTTGGTTCCAGCTTCGTCAGGTTTCGGGGAGCTGTTTTTT
CASSLVPASSGFGELFF
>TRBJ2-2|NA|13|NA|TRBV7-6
TGTGCCAGCAGCTTCACGAACACCGGGGAGCTGTTTTTT
CASSFTNTGELFF
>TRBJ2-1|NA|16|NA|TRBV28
TGTGCCAGCAGTGACAATTATTCGGGGGCCTACAATGAGCAGTTCTTC
CASSDNYSGAYNEQFF
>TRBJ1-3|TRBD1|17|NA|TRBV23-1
TGCGCCAGCAGTCAATATAATAGGACAGGGGGGGGAAACACCATATATTTT
CASSQYNRTGGGNTIYF
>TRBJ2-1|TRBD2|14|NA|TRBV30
TGTGCCACAGACGGGTCTAGCGGGAATAATGAGCAGTTCTTC
CATDGSSGNNEQFF
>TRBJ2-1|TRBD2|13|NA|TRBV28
TGTGCCAGCCGGCGGGGGACCTACAATGAGCAGTTCTTC
CASRRGTYNEQFF
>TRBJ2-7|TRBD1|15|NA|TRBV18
TGTGCCAGCTCACGCCGACAGGGTCAACACCACGAGCAGTACTTC
CASSRRQGQHHEQYF
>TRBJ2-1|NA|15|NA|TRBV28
TGTGCCAGCAGTTCCCGACAGGTGAGCTACAATGAGCAGTTCTTC
CASSSRQVSYNEQFF
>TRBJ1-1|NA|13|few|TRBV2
TGTGCCTCGACTGGACAGCTGAACACTGAAGCTTTCTTT
CASTGQLNTEAFF
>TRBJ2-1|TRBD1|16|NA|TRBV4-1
TGCGCCAGCAGCCAAGAAGCCGGGACAGGGGGGACTGAGCAGTTCTTC
CASSQEAGTGGTEQFF
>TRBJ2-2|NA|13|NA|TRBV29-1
TGCAGCGACCGGGATTTGAACACCGGGGAGCTGTTTTTT
CSDRDLNTGELFF
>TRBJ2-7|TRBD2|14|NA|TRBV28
TGTGCCAGCAGTTTCGGGACTACCTCCTACGAGCAGTACTTC
CASSFGTTSYEQYF
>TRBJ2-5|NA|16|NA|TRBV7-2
TGTGCCAGCAGCCCCCCCTCCGCGGGGTACCAAGAGACCCAGTACTTC
CASSPPSAGYQETQYF
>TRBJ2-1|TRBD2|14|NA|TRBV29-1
TGCAGCTTAGGACTAGCGGGAGGTAAGGGTGAGCAGTTCTTC
CSLGLAGGKGEQFF
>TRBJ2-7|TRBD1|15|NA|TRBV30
TGTGCCTGGAACCCGACAGGGGGCGCAATGTACGAGCAGTACTTC
CAWNPTGGAMYEQYF
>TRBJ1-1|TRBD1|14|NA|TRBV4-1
TGCGCCAGCAGCCAGAGGGACAGGGGCTTTGAAGCTTTCTTT
CASSQRDRGFEAFF
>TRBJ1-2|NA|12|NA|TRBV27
TGTGCCACCGGAAACAGGGCAAGGGGCTACACCTTC
CATGNRARGYTF
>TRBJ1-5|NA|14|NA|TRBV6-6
TGTGCCAGTCGCGATGGGGGCGCGGAAAGGCCCCAGCATTTT
CASRDGGAERPQHF
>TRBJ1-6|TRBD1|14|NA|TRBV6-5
TGTGCCAGCACCAGCCGGGACAGGTATTCACCCCTCCACTTT
CASTSRDRYSPLHF
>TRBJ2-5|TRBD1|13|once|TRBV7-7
TGTGCTAGCAGCTTTTCAGGGGGAGAGACCCAGTACTTC
CASSFSGGETQYF